This T cell receptor (beta chain) was identified during a study of control samples from healthy donors and cancer patients. Profiling relied on immunoSEQ multiplex PCR, and the TCRdb table lists in-frame clones only, not all of them. The table shows under 150,000 clones, with 93% occurring only once. Deletions cut 0 bases from V and 2 bases from J, with 6 bases between. Germline lookup yields CDR1 SGHRS and CDR2 YFSETQ. CDR3 size: 13 residues. This clone was seen a single time. The chain carries TRBV5-1 and TRBJ2-7, with D unclear. Sequenced sample: PBMCs. This TCR derives from a man aged 50 to 60 with head and neck cancer. CDR3: CASSLDPAYEQYF. The CDR3 DNA reads TGCGCCAGCAGCTTGGACCCGGCCTACGAGCAGTACTTC.